A selection of T cell receptor beta chains follows, all from one sample in a study of shared clonotypes between healthy human individuals. The repertoire was sequenced with immunoSEQ multiplex PCR; TCRdb's copy has only in-frame clones and lacks some. The sample gives millions of clones, 85% to 95% of which show up once; more than 0.1% is in the top ten. The sequencing input was naive CD4+ T cells sorted from blood. The receptors originated from a man in his late teens or twenties in good health. The CDR3 runs from the conserved cysteine through the conserved F or W. Fields, in order: clone size, V gene, D gene, J gene, CDR3 DNA, CDR3 protein. D genes are given only for firm matches. Part of the rows lack a size; the others show once, few, many or a class for expanded clones.

abundance: NA
v_gene: TRBV18
d_gene: TRBD1
j_gene: TRBJ1-5
CDR3nt: TGTGCCAGCGCTACCGGGACAGACAATCAGCCCCAGCATTTT
CDR3aa: CASATGTDNQPQHF

abundance: few
v_gene: TRBV19
d_gene: TRBD1
j_gene: TRBJ1-5
CDR3nt: TGTGCCAGTAGCCTGGGACAGGGGGCGTGGGCCCAGCATTTT
CDR3aa: CASSLGQGAWAQHF

abundance: NA
v_gene: TRBV6-1
d_gene: NA
j_gene: TRBJ2-7
CDR3nt: TGTGCCAGCAGTTTGACAGGGAGGTACTACGAGCAGTACTTC
CDR3aa: CASSLTGRYYEQYF

abundance: once
v_gene: TRBV7-9
d_gene: TRBD2
j_gene: TRBJ2-5
CDR3nt: TGTGCCAGCAGCTTAGGGCCGGGACTATGGGAGGAGACCCAGTACTTC
CDR3aa: CASSLGPGLWEETQYF

abundance: NA
v_gene: TRBV18
d_gene: NA
j_gene: TRBJ1-6
CDR3nt: TGTGCCAGCTCACCAGAGGGCAGGGGTAATTCACCCCTCCACTTT
CDR3aa: CASSPEGRGNSPLHF

abundance: NA
v_gene: TRBV4-2
d_gene: NA
j_gene: TRBJ1-2
CDR3nt: TGTGCCAGCAGCCAAGCCGGTGGTAACTATGGCTACACCTTC
CDR3aa: CASSQAGGNYGYTF

abundance: NA
v_gene: TRBV5-4
d_gene: NA
j_gene: TRBJ1-3
CDR3nt: TGTGCCAGCAGCTTCGACAGGTTCTCTGGAAACACCATATATTTT
CDR3aa: CASSFDRFSGNTIYF

abundance: NA
v_gene: TRBV11-2
d_gene: TRBD1
j_gene: TRBJ2-3
CDR3nt: TGTGCCAGCAGCCCACCGGACAGGGGAACAGATACGCAGTATTTT
CDR3aa: CASSPPDRGTDTQYF

abundance: NA
v_gene: TRBV4-1
d_gene: TRBD1
j_gene: TRBJ1-6
CDR3nt: TGCGCCAGCAGCTGGGGACAGGGGGCAACCAGGGCACCCCTCCACTTT
CDR3aa: CASSWGQGATRAPLHF

abundance: NA
v_gene: TRBV2
d_gene: TRBD2
j_gene: TRBJ2-7
CDR3nt: TGTGCCAGCAGTGGCCTAGCGGGAGGGCCGGGCGAGCAGTACTTC
CDR3aa: CASSGLAGGPGEQYF

abundance: once
v_gene: TRBV14
d_gene: NA
j_gene: TRBJ1-4
CDR3nt: TGTGCCAGCAGCCCACTAGGGCAGCCGCCAACTAATGAAAAACTGTTTTTT
CDR3aa: CASSPLGQPPTNEKLFF

abundance: NA
v_gene: TRBV7-9
d_gene: NA
j_gene: TRBJ1-2
CDR3nt: TGTGCCAGCAGCTTAGAGGCAGGGGAAGTCTATGGCTACACCTTC
CDR3aa: CASSLEAGEVYGYTF

abundance: NA
v_gene: TRBV5-1
d_gene: TRBD2
j_gene: TRBJ2-5
CDR3nt: TGCGCCAGCAGCTTATCTAGCGGGAGCGGGGAGACCCAGTACTTC
CDR3aa: CASSLSSGSGETQYF

abundance: NA
v_gene: TRBV27
d_gene: NA
j_gene: TRBJ1-2
CDR3nt: TGTGCCAGCAGTGCCGCGGAGTACTATGGCTACACCTTC
CDR3aa: CASSAAEYYGYTF

abundance: NA
v_gene: TRBV7-8
d_gene: NA
j_gene: TRBJ2-5
CDR3nt: TGTGCCAGCAGCTTAGGAGTCGGGGGCTACCAAGAGACCCAGTACTTC
CDR3aa: CASSLGVGGYQETQYF

abundance: NA
v_gene: TRBV5-4
d_gene: NA
j_gene: TRBJ2-7
CDR3nt: TGTGCCAGCAGCAGCGCCGGGTACGAGCAGTACTTC
CDR3aa: CASSSAGYEQYF

abundance: NA
v_gene: TRBV5-1
d_gene: NA
j_gene: TRBJ1-4
CDR3nt: TGCGCCAGCACAAGGGACACAGATAATGAAAAACTGTTTTTT
CDR3aa: CASTRDTDNEKLFF

abundance: once
v_gene: TRBV27
d_gene: NA
j_gene: TRBJ1-2
CDR3nt: TGTGCCAGCAGTTTAAGCTTCTGGAGGGGTGGCTACACCTTC
CDR3aa: CASSLSFWRGGYTF

abundance: NA
v_gene: TRBV5-4
d_gene: TRBD1
j_gene: TRBJ1-2
CDR3nt: TGTGCCAGCAGGGAAGGACAGGGAGCTAACTATGGCTACACCTTC
CDR3aa: CASREGQGANYGYTF

abundance: NA
v_gene: TRBV2
d_gene: NA
j_gene: TRBJ2-7
CDR3nt: TGTGCCAGCAGCTTCGACGGGTCCTACGAGCAGTACTTC
CDR3aa: CASSFDGSYEQYF

abundance: NA
v_gene: TRBV4-1
d_gene: NA
j_gene: TRBJ1-4
CDR3nt: TGCGCCAGCAGCCAAGAGGGTGGCGGTGAAAAACTGTTTTTT
CDR3aa: CASSQEGGGEKLFF

abundance: NA
v_gene: TRBV19
d_gene: NA
j_gene: TRBJ2-7
CDR3nt: TGTGCCAGTAGTATAGGGGGAGGGGGCGACTACGAGCAGTACTTC
CDR3aa: CASSIGGGGDYEQYF

abundance: NA
v_gene: TRBV6-1
d_gene: TRBD2
j_gene: TRBJ2-5
CDR3nt: TGTGCCAGCAGTGTACAAGCGGGAGCGACTACCGAGACCCAGTACTTC
CDR3aa: CASSVQAGATTETQYF

abundance: NA
v_gene: TRBV5-6
d_gene: NA
j_gene: TRBJ2-1
CDR3nt: TGTGCCAGCAGCTTTGAAAATGAGCAGTTCTTC
CDR3aa: CASSFENEQFF

abundance: once
v_gene: TRBV5-1
d_gene: TRBD2
j_gene: TRBJ2-1
CDR3nt: TGCGCCAGCAGCCTTAGCGGGGGCCCCTACAATGAGCAGTTCTTC
CDR3aa: CASSLSGGPYNEQFF

abundance: NA
v_gene: TRBV6-5
d_gene: TRBD1
j_gene: TRBJ1-2
CDR3nt: TGTGCCAGCAGTCGACAGGGGGCGGATGGCTACACCTTC
CDR3aa: CASSRQGADGYTF

abundance: NA
v_gene: TRBV11-2
d_gene: NA
j_gene: TRBJ2-3
CDR3nt: TGTGCCAGCAGCTTAGATTTAGCCACGGATACGCAGTATTTT
CDR3aa: CASSLDLATDTQYF

abundance: NA
v_gene: TRBV7-9
d_gene: NA
j_gene: TRBJ2-1
CDR3nt: TGTGCCAGCAGCCCGCCCCTAGACGACTTCTTCTCCTACAATGAGCAGTTCTTC
CDR3aa: CASSPPLDDFFSYNEQFF

abundance: NA
v_gene: TRBV19
d_gene: NA
j_gene: TRBJ1-5
CDR3nt: TGTGCCAGTAGTATGGGACCATTAGATTTCCAGCCCCAGCATTTT
CDR3aa: CASSMGPLDFQPQHF

abundance: NA
v_gene: TRBV27
d_gene: NA
j_gene: TRBJ1-4
CDR3nt: TGTGCCAGCAGTACGGCCCTCAACGGAGAAAAACTGTTTTTT
CDR3aa: CASSTALNGEKLFF

abundance: NA
v_gene: TRBV30
d_gene: NA
j_gene: TRBJ1-1
CDR3nt: TGTGCCTGGAGTGTACTCGCAGGGGCCACTGAAGCTTTCTTT
CDR3aa: CAWSVLAGATEAFF

abundance: NA
v_gene: TRBV6-6
d_gene: NA
j_gene: TRBJ1-4
CDR3nt: TGTGCCAGCATAAGGGGATCAACTAATGAAAAACTGTTTTTT
CDR3aa: CASIRGSTNEKLFF

abundance: NA
v_gene: TRBV6-6
d_gene: NA
j_gene: TRBJ2-7
CDR3nt: TGTGCCAGCAGCGGCGGGGCCTACGAGCAGTACTTC
CDR3aa: CASSGGAYEQYF

abundance: NA
v_gene: TRBV18
d_gene: TRBD1
j_gene: TRBJ1-4
CDR3nt: TGTGCCAGCTCGCAACGGGACAGGGGGGCAACTAATGAAAAACTGTTTTTT
CDR3aa: CASSQRDRGATNEKLFF

abundance: once
v_gene: TRBV5-1
d_gene: NA
j_gene: TRBJ2-7
CDR3nt: TGCGCCACCTCACACCGGGAGAGGGACGAGCAGTACTTC
CDR3aa: CATSHRERDEQYF

abundance: few
v_gene: TRBV6-5
d_gene: NA
j_gene: TRBJ1-1
CDR3nt: TGTGCCAGCAGTTACTCGGCAGGGATGAACACTGAAGCTTTCTTT
CDR3aa: CASSYSAGMNTEAFF

abundance: NA
v_gene: TRBV5-6
d_gene: NA
j_gene: TRBJ2-2
CDR3nt: TGTGCCAGCAGCTTTTGGGTAACCGGGGAGCTGTTTTTT
CDR3aa: CASSFWVTGELFF

abundance: NA
v_gene: TRBV5-4
d_gene: NA
j_gene: TRBJ1-3
CDR3nt: TGTGCCAGCAGCCGAGACGGGGTCTCTGGAAACACCATATATTTT
CDR3aa: CASSRDGVSGNTIYF

abundance: once
v_gene: TRBV27
d_gene: NA
j_gene: TRBJ2-2
CDR3nt: TGTGCCAGCAGTTTATTATCGGGGCGGGGAACCGGGGAGCTGTTTTTT
CDR3aa: CASSLLSGRGTGELFF

abundance: NA
v_gene: TRBV15
d_gene: NA
j_gene: TRBJ1-1
CDR3nt: TGTGCCACCAGCAGGGACCGAGGAGACACTGAAGCTTTCTTT
CDR3aa: CATSRDRGDTEAFF

abundance: NA
v_gene: TRBV10-3
d_gene: NA
j_gene: TRBJ2-7
CDR3nt: TGTGCCATCAGTGAGGGGCAGGGCCTCGAGCAGTACTTC
CDR3aa: CAISEGQGLEQYF

abundance: NA
v_gene: TRBV5-4
d_gene: TRBD2
j_gene: TRBJ2-2
CDR3nt: TGTGCCAGCAACGAGAGCGGGGGGCGGAACACCGGGGAGCTGTTTTTT
CDR3aa: CASNESGGRNTGELFF

abundance: NA
v_gene: TRBV6-1
d_gene: NA
j_gene: TRBJ2-1
CDR3nt: TGTGCCAGCAGTTGGGGCAATGAGCAGTTCTTC
CDR3aa: CASSWGNEQFF

abundance: NA
v_gene: TRBV9
d_gene: TRBD1
j_gene: TRBJ2-4
CDR3nt: TGTGCCAGCAGCCTAAGGACAGGATCAAACATTCAGTACTTC
CDR3aa: CASSLRTGSNIQYF

abundance: NA
v_gene: TRBV6-5
d_gene: TRBD1
j_gene: TRBJ2-2
CDR3nt: TGTGCCAGCAGTTACTCGAACAGGGGGGCCGGGGAGCTGTTTTTT
CDR3aa: CASSYSNRGAGELFF

abundance: NA
v_gene: TRBV11-2
d_gene: NA
j_gene: TRBJ2-7
CDR3nt: TGTGCCAGCAGCTTAGGGCCCACCCAGAGGGACGAGCAGTACTTC
CDR3aa: CASSLGPTQRDEQYF